This T cell receptor (beta chain) was sequenced during a study of cytomegalovirus exposure and HLA in healthy donors listed by TCRdb under 2017. For the study in its entirety: An earlier analysis of several hundred of the donors reported approximately 280 Gb of sequence data and around 120 million unique TCR beta sequences obtained from about 200 million T cells. An early release that covered fewer than 750 HLA-typed donors contained around 300 gigabases of sequencing data and around 85 million unique TCR sequences. Of the roughly 430 genotyped donors, over 70% fell in the genetic ancestry cluster associated with self-reported Caucasian donors. The study was designed to test whether signatures of past pathogen exposure could be identified by cataloging public T cell receptors. The study profiled the T cell repertoires of about 720 subjects by immunosequencing and related them to cytomegalovirus serostatus. A separate validation cohort of 100 to 150 different subjects was used in addition to the roughly 700-subject first cohort. High-throughput TCR immunosequencing, statistical association of individual TCRs with disease status, and machine learning were combined to predict cytomegalovirus infection status. A later analysis re-examined previously published TCR beta repertoires from just over 650 donors and added high-resolution HLA genotyping to investigate patterns of TCR occurrence. Rather than drawing on any new phenotypic data, the later analysis identified candidate immune exposures from TCR beta sequences and the way those sequences occurred across donors. An earlier analysis of fewer than 750 of the donors used high-throughput TCR beta sequencing to judge whether each TCR beta V gene segment behaved as functional or pseudogenic. Donor age, sex, ethnicity and CMV serostatus were compiled together with the repertoire data. In a later genetic analysis, genome-wide SNP genotypes for about 65% of the roughly 670 donors were used, and that subset was treated as a discovery cohort. All discovery cohort repertoires had been generated on a single sequencing platform. Both class I and class II loci were covered by HLA typing, at four-digit resolution. The number of typed donors differed by locus: roughly 620-630 for A, B, C, DRB1 and DQB1; 500 to 550 for DQA1; 600 to 610 for DPA1; and roughly 470 for DPB1. Because of strong linkage in the cohort, five DR-DQ haplotypes were treated as single units for association and clustering. Among around 400 genotyped donors of the cohort, an average of approximately 240,000 unique TCR beta nucleotide sequences was sequenced per donor, of which 15% to 20% were non-productive.

What the study reported, not specific to this receptor: Strong co-occurrence of HLA alleles, especially DR and DQ, made assigning TCR associations to individual alleles difficult. About 17 rarely observed V segments, including chromosome 9 orphons, were excluded from the earlier analysis of almost 600 of the donors because counts were too low. Sequencing depth was assumed to be roughly uniform across donors in the presence/absence analyses, though that assumption may not hold. Only TCR beta chains were sequenced in this cohort, and the absence of alpha or paired-chain data limited detectable features. A cluster of highly shared sequence variants was judged likely to be a technical artifact of the sequencing pipeline. According to a later analysis, most CMV-associated TCR beta chains appeared to be HLA-restricted, and the HLA associations seemed to be driven largely by CMV exposure. A later analysis found that TCR association rates varied across HLA loci, with DRB1 alleles showing the most associated TCRs and HLA-C alleles the fewest. The classifier was reported to diagnose cytomegalovirus status with high specificity and sensitivity in both the original cohort and the validation cohort. Broadly in line with IMGT annotations, most TCR beta V segments showed up in productive rearrangements about 90% or about 30% of the time in an earlier analysis of 587 of the donors. Compared with the roughly 670-donor mean, donors in an Asian-associated ancestry cluster had fewer N-insertions in productive TCRs, according to a later genetic analysis. A later genetic analysis associated a missense DCLRE1C variant with V-gene and J-gene trimming of TCR beta chains, and an independent cohort replicated the association. Compared with equally common non-associated chains, HLA-associated TCR beta chains in a later analysis were more clonally expanded and had lower generation probabilities. In vitro tests confirmed that three of the cytomegalovirus-associated TCR beta chains recognize cytomegalovirus antigens. A further reported finding was that TCR beta sequences accurately predicted the HLA-A and HLA-B alleles for most subjects in the first cohort. Most TCR sequences were observed very rarely across donors, whereas some public TCRs were present in many individuals. A later analysis reported that several top co-occurrence clusters appeared linked to parvovirus B19, influenza, CMV and Epstein-Barr virus. The study listed 150 to 200 TCR beta chains as associated with cytomegalovirus. Because some donors lacked HLA typing at each locus, the association tests relied only on the typed subset. Correlated functional status among segregating V segments might be attributable to linkage disequilibrium, but an unknown experimental factor could not be ruled out. Some IMGT-functional V segments, including TRBV6-2 and TRBV6-3, could not be distinguished by the 87-base-pair reads and were therefore excluded. It was suggested by the authors that the approach could potentially be generalized to other disease states and immunological phenotypes. The only immune exposure information available for the cohort was CMV serostatus. At a false discovery rate of 0.05, a later analysis linked some 18,000 TCR beta sequences to specific HLA alleles.

In total, 600 or so healthy bone marrow donors made up the cohort. At the time of sampling, every cohort member was nominally healthy, though immune exposures that went unrecorded were likely present. The donor tested CMV seropositive and was one of the 289 seropositive cohort members. A peripheral blood sample was provided by each donor, and peripheral blood mononuclear cells were used for TCR beta sequencing. The Qiagen DNeasy Blood Extraction Kit was used to extract genomic DNA from the blood cell samples. From its cysteine to its phenylalanine, the CDR3 spans 14 amino acids. The kept DNA is CDR3 alone, 42 bases in frame from the first base. Based on the germline V gene (reference sequence), the CDR1 and CDR2 sequences are MNHEY and SMNVEV. The library was obtained by the immunoSEQ multiplex PCR assay. For the multiplex PCR, a mixture combining 60 forward primers for TCR Vbeta segments and 13 reverse primers for TCR Jbeta segments was used. The CDR3 region of rearranged TCR beta genes was amplified from genomic DNA with a multiplex PCR assay. On the Illumina HiSeq System, the amplified TCR beta libraries were sequenced as 87-base-pair reads. In the paper's pipeline: A later analysis counted tens of millions of unique TCR beta chains across the 666 repertoires, and 10 million to 11 million of these chains were shared by at least two donors. Raw reads were error-corrected and collapsed into unique sequences with a nearest-neighbor algorithm that merged closely related sequences to remove PCR and sequencing errors. V, D and J gene segments were assigned by aligning CDR3 sequences to IMGT reference sequences. For a sequence to be retained, a match of at least six nucleotides was required to both a V gene segment and a J gene segment. Rearrangements were classified as productive when the CDR3 lacked stop codons and remained in frame with V and J, and all other rearrangements were classified as non-productive. Following IMGT convention, CDR3 was defined as the stretch from the second conserved V-encoded cysteine to the conserved J-encoded phenylalanine. In an earlier analysis of some 550 of the donors, sequences lacking an unambiguous match to a single V gene segment were excluded. An earlier analysis of fewer than 650 of the donors classified V segments as functional when productive rearrangements were above 56.7% and as segregating when the standard deviation between donors was above 5%. A statistical classification framework was built for diagnosing cytomegalovirus status from the catalog of TCR beta chain sequences. In a later analysis, TCR nucleotide sequences were compared against IMGT/GENE-DB human TR gene sequences so that V and J genes could be assigned. In a later analysis, CDR3 sequences and most-parsimonious VDJ recombination scenarios were assigned using the TCRdist pipeline. A later analysis defined each TCR beta chain by its CDR3 amino acid sequence plus V-gene family, and excluded reads lacking a unique V-gene family. As a way to deal with suspected cross-contamination and a sequencing artifact, a later analysis dropped 592 nucleotide sequences that were highly shared and had low generation probability. For each public chain, a later analysis derived a clonal expansion index from normalized ranks of inferred template counts within each repertoire. A later analysis computed generation probabilities with a VDJ recombination model fitted to out-of-frame rearrangements, and checked the results against IGoR. Hypergeometric tests were used in a later analysis to score TCR-TCR, TCR-HLA and TCR-CMV co-occurrence, with a repertoire-size bias correction applied to the TCR pairs. A later analysis estimated false discovery rates by permuting HLA or CMV assignments 20 times. A later analysis grouped co-occurring TCRs with DBSCAN, adding TCRdist sequence similarity when clustering within HLA-allele-positive subsets. For co-occurrence clustering, repertoires with fewer than 30,000 or more than 120,000 public chains were excluded, along with five or six repertoires with anomalous nucleotide sharing. Held by TCRdb, this immuneACCESS table contains in-frame sequences only and omits some clones. Under half of the omission traces to an unresolved V gene where checked; the cause of the rest is unknown. The D gene and trimming were derived from the DNA, and the V and J assignments and clone size from that table. This sample is represented by roughly 250,000 clones; 84% of them were singletons. The top ten clonotypes cover more than 1.5% of the sample.

There are a few counts of this clone. It has no known antigen specificity. The sample holds no much larger clone one base away, and base qualities are not on file. The V gene is TRBV27 and the J gene is TRBJ2-5, and TRBD1 may be the D gene, going by 6 matching bases. Matching the DNA end better, TRBJ2-7 makes the J call doubtful. The receptor's source is a woman in her thirties or forties in good health and CMV-seropositive. Input material: PBMCs. The CDR3 amino acid sequence is: CASSPRGILYEQYF. The nucleotide sequence reads as follows: TGTGCCAGCAGCCCCAGGGGAATCCTCTACGAGCAGTACTTC.